A selection of T cell receptor beta chains follows, all from one sample in a study of blood T cell repertoires in COVID-19. Libraries were prepared by immunoSEQ multiplex PCR; TCRdb keeps only in-frame clonotypes and omits some of them. The table records 55,000 or so clones, approximately 90% of them present only once. What was sequenced was peripheral blood. These receptors were collected from a middle-aged man with acute or convalescent COVID-19. CDR3s leave out the opening cysteine and the closing phenylalanine or tryptophan. The order of the fields is CDR3 protein, V gene, J gene.

ASSRGQPPYEQY	TRBV5-8	TRBJ2-7
ASSPSGHISYEQY	TRBV5-1	TRBJ2-7
ASSTRDRDYAGYT	TRBV7-2	TRBJ1-2
ASSLDLLGDTEAF	TRBV11-2	TRBJ1-1
ASSVGGSGGYT	TRBV9	TRBJ1-2
ASKERTVYNGEQF	TRBV5-1	TRBJ2-1
ASSQDTGLADSTDTQY	TRBV4-1	TRBJ2-3
ASTPLAGESYT	TRBV2	TRBJ1-2
ASSREPGATEAF	TRBV7-3	TRBJ1-1
ASSGGMDTQY	TRBV9	TRBJ2-3
ASKLDRDGYEQY	TRBV28	TRBJ2-7
ASSQSVLGPVGQY	TRBV16	TRBJ2-7
ASSPSSGNTIY	TRBV18	TRBJ1-3
ASSPIPGTGFNEQY	TRBV4-1	TRBJ2-7
ASSQYFNRDRGLGEQY	TRBV19	TRBJ2-7
ASRDRGINEKLF	TRBV19	TRBJ1-4
ASSQDPSSYNEQF	TRBV4-1	TRBJ2-1
ASSGSSHRYEQY	TRBV28	TRBJ2-7
ASSLRAGDTGELF	TRBV5-5	TRBJ2-2
ASSRTATNEKLF	TRBV19	TRBJ1-4
ASRLADRPNYGYT	TRBV6-1	TRBJ1-2
ASSFQADYEQY	TRBV12-3/TRBV12-4	TRBJ2-7
ASSKGLAGSTDTQY	TRBV5-4	TRBJ2-3
ASSPGRETEAF	TRBV5-1	TRBJ1-1
ASQTGGVGHEQY	TRBV19	TRBJ2-7
ATGGQGVLNTEAF	TRBV24-1	TRBJ1-1
ATGEGLRAQH	TRBV15	TRBJ1-5
ASSIRITDNYGYT	TRBV19	TRBJ1-2
ASNGQLNSPLH	TRBV19	TRBJ1-6
ASSLLAGGTDTQY	TRBV5-1	TRBJ2-3
ATSRDISGRIEQF	TRBV15	TRBJ2-1
ASRLAGGIVGELF	TRBV28	TRBJ2-2
ASGPGRSNQPQH	TRBV2	TRBJ1-5
ASSSWTGVTYEQY	TRBV6-5	TRBJ2-7
ASSTPSGRLGDEQY	TRBV7-2	TRBJ2-7
ASSPQARTGGGMSYT	TRBV4-1	TRBJ1-2
ASSQVSGQGYEQY	TRBV4-3	TRBJ2-7
ASSPDGGWEKLF	TRBV6-5	TRBJ1-4
ASSQGLGWNEQF	TRBV3-1/TRBV3-2	TRBJ2-1
ASSIEGGTEAF	TRBV19	TRBJ1-1
ASSTPGSSYEQY	TRBV19	TRBJ2-7
ATSEGGVGRRNYGYT	TRBV24-1	TRBJ1-2
ASSLVGDNSPLH	TRBV7-9	TRBJ1-6
ASSTGTGGAETQY	TRBV27	TRBJ2-5
ASSPWPRNEQF	TRBV9	TRBJ2-1
ASSLAGIGGTY	TRBV7-8	TRBJ2-7
ASSPGRIAKNIQY	TRBV28	TRBJ2-4
ASRLNRGSGELF	TRBV5-4	TRBJ2-2
ASRAPGGNEQF	TRBV6-5	TRBJ2-1
ASSLTRRSDRVTEAF	TRBV7-9	TRBJ1-1
ASSPSGQNNEQF	TRBV18	TRBJ2-1
AWIPNSGNTIY	TRBV30	TRBJ1-3
ASNAVQQETQY	TRBV2	TRBJ2-5
ASSQDHGTGGFNEQF	TRBV3-1/TRBV3-2	TRBJ2-1
ATSDSSTGDNEQF	TRBV24-1	TRBJ2-1
ASSEGQGSYNEQF	TRBV25-1	TRBJ2-1